Listed below are T cell receptor beta chains from one sample, sequenced in a study of identical twins. TCRdb reanalysed the 5' RACE reads using MiXCR and keeps one entry per CDR3 protein. The sample lists 550,000 to 700,000 distinct CDR3 sequences; more than 9% were seen once. This same sample was also part of a study on yellow fever vaccine responses in identical twins.

The specimen was PBMCs. These receptors all come from a woman under 30 in good health. CDR3s include the opening cysteine and the closing phenylalanine or tryptophan. Each record gives: D gene, clone size, V gene, J gene, CDR3 protein, CDR3 DNA. The D gene is left open where the match is weak. Expanded clones are given a class, and other clones once, few, many or no size at all.

d_call: -
clone_size: few
v_call: TRBV4-3
j_call: TRBJ2-7
cdr3_aa: CASSPWVSAAEQYF
cdr3_nt: TGCGCCAGCAGCCCTTGGGTCTCAGCGGCCGAGCAGTACTTC

d_call: TRBD1
clone_size: few
v_call: TRBV30
j_call: TRBJ1-1
cdr3_aa: CAWRLQGDTEAFF
cdr3_nt: TGTGCCTGGAGGCTCCAGGGGGACACTGAAGCTTTCTTT

d_call: TRBD1
clone_size: -
v_call: TRBV6-1
j_call: TRBJ2-7
cdr3_aa: CASSLGQDSSYEQYF
cdr3_nt: TGTGCCAGCAGCCTAGGACAGGACAGCTCCTACGAGCAGTACTTC

d_call: -
clone_size: -
v_call: TRBV10-3
j_call: TRBJ2-5
cdr3_aa: CAISWGEETQYF
cdr3_nt: TGTGCCATCAGCTGGGGGGAGGAGACCCAGTACTTC

d_call: TRBD2
clone_size: -
v_call: TRBV11-1
j_call: TRBJ2-3
cdr3_aa: CASSSPRTGTSRTDTQYF
cdr3_nt: TGTGCCAGCAGCTCACCTCGAACCGGGACTAGTAGGACAGATACGCAGTATTTT

d_call: -
clone_size: -
v_call: TRBV6-2/TRBV6-3
j_call: TRBJ2-3
cdr3_aa: CASSYGAGTYTDTQYF
cdr3_nt: TGTGCCAGCAGTTACGGAGCTGGAACTTACACAGATACGCAGTATTTT

d_call: TRBD2
clone_size: few
v_call: TRBV6-2/TRBV6-3
j_call: TRBJ2-3
cdr3_aa: CASSSLTSGRNTDTQYF
cdr3_nt: TGTGCCAGCAGTTCCTTAACTAGCGGGAGGAACACAGATACGCAGTATTTT

d_call: TRBD2
clone_size: many
v_call: TRBV5-1
j_call: TRBJ2-7
cdr3_aa: CASSPGNSGTSYEQYF
cdr3_nt: TGCGCCAGCAGCCCAGGGAATAGCGGGACTTCCTACGAGCAGTACTTC

d_call: -
clone_size: -
v_call: TRBV11-1
j_call: TRBJ2-1
cdr3_aa: CASSLFPTRGGKYNEQFF
cdr3_nt: TGTGCCAGCAGCTTATTTCCTACGAGAGGGGGGAAGTACAATGAGCAGTTCTTC

d_call: -
clone_size: few
v_call: TRBV24-1
j_call: TRBJ2-1
cdr3_aa: CATSDSQDIYNEQFF
cdr3_nt: TGTGCCACCAGTGATTCACAGGATATATACAATGAGCAGTTCTTC

d_call: -
clone_size: few
v_call: TRBV12-3/TRBV12-4
j_call: TRBJ1-2
cdr3_aa: CASSLGPGANYGYTF
cdr3_nt: TGTGCCAGCAGTTTAGGGCCGGGGGCGAACTATGGCTACACCTTC

d_call: -
clone_size: few
v_call: TRBV7-2
j_call: TRBJ1-2
cdr3_aa: CASSLVWQSRGYTF
cdr3_nt: TGTGCCAGCAGCTTAGTCTGGCAGTCGCGTGGCTACACCTTC